Here is one TCR beta chain with its context. Its antigen is unknown. Sequencing was performed with immunoSEQ multiplex PCR; in TCRdb, only in-frame clones are kept and a portion is missing. The table shows 85,000 to 120,000 clones, with more than 85% occurring only once. These data originate in a study of T cell responses to AZD1222 COVID-19 vaccine. The wider study: Second-dose timings of about 4 or about 12 weeks were pooled.

CDR1 is MNHEY and CDR2 is SVGEGT in the germline V gene. There are 17 residues in the CDR3. Germline trimming cut 4 bases from V and 6 bases from J; bases unmatched to any gene: 16. Whole-study results and caveats: Possibly, clonal diversity was underestimated; donors were largely white British and included more females.

The sequencing here drew on peripheral blood, taken on day 0 of AZD1222 vaccination. This TCR was sampled from an adult in good health. The V gene is TRBV6-2 or TRBV6-3, the J gene TRBJ2-3; TRBD2 aligns across 7 bases. CDR3 in DNA: TGTGCCAGCAGTTCCCCCCGCGGGAGCGCAACTTCGGATACGCAGTATTTT. It is translated as CASSSPRGSATSDTQYF.